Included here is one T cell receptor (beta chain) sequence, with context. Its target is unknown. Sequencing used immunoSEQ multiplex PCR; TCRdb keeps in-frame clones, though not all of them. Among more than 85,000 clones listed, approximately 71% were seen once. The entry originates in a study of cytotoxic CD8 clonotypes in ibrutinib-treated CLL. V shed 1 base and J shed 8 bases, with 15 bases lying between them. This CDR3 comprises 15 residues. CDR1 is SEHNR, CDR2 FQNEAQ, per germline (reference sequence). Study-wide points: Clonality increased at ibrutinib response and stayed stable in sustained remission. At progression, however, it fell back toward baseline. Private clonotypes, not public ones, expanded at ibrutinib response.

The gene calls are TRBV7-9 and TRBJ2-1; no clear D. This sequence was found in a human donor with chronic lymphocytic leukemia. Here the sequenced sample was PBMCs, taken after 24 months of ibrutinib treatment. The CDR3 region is CASSLGEKTWDEQFF. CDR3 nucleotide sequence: TGTGCCAGCAGCTTAGGGGAAAAAACGTGGGATGAGCAGTTCTTC.